This TCR beta chain was retrieved from a study of blood T cell repertoires in COVID-19. Turning to the study itself: Whether acute or convalescent, the COVID-19 samples came from the United States, Italy and Spain. From T cells, B-cell-depleted T cells, or PBMCs came the material, which was cDNA or gDNA.

In the original analysis: Amplified reference gene primers provided the basis for estimating nucleated cell counts. The data were produced by immunoSEQ multiplex PCR, yet TCRdb's version contains in-frame clones alone and is incomplete. That table furnishes V, J and clone size, whereas the DNA furnished D and trimming. The table has 410,000 or so clones, approximately 90% seen once. Seattle's cohort entered during active infection and was followed longitudinally. The V gene end was trimmed by 1 base and the J gene end by 2 bases; junction bases not matched to a gene: 6. Germline V gives CDR1 LNHNV, CDR2 YYDKDF (reference sequence). CDR3 length: 16 amino acids.

Sequencing used peripheral blood. The chain is built from TRBV15 and TRBJ2-3, with 7 nucleotides matching TRBD1. The sequence derives from a middle-aged woman with COVID-19, enrolled during active disease. CDR3 DNA sequence: TGTGCCACCAGCAGAGGACAGGGCTTGGACACAGATACGCAGTATTTT. Its protein product is CATSRGQGLDTDTQYF.